The 15 T cell receptor beta chains given below trace back to one sample, sequenced in a study of glioma-infiltrating T cells. TCR alpha and beta CDR3 regions were amplified from RNA using iRepertoire nested multiplex PCR. TCRdb reanalysed the multiplex PCR reads using MiXCR and keeps one entry per CDR3 protein. The table lists about 20,000 distinct CDR3 sequences, roughly 25% of them singletons. The sequenced sample consisted of glioma tissue, nonneoplastic brain tissue, or PBMCs (not recorded which). The receptors come from a human donor with low-grade glioma or glioblastoma, undergoing nonglioma brain surgery, or in good health (not recorded which).

The rearrangement uses TRBV6-1 and TRBJ1-1; tentative D call: TRBD1 (5 bases). Germline CDR1 reads MNHNS; CDR2 reads SASEGT. The CDR3 sequence is 14 residues long. Deletions cut 10 bases from V and 4 bases from J, with 19 bases between. DNA for the CDR3: TGTGCCATCAGCCAACCCAGGGATCCCACTGAAGCTTTCTTT. Protein product: CAISQPRDPTEAFF.

By share of the sample, this clonotype is medium-sized. This chain joins TRBV28 and TRBJ1-6, with D tentatively TRBD1 (5 bases). CDR1 is MDHEN, CDR2 SYDVKM, per germline. The ends were cut back, 2 bases at V and 5 bases at J, with 7 bases in the middle. The CDR3 length is 14 residues. CDR3 DNA: TGTGCCAGCAGTTTAATACAGGATAATTCACCCCTCCACTTT. It encodes CASSLIQDNSPLHF. Looking up the rest from reference TRBV28 and TRBJ1-6 gives the full variable domain: DVKVTQSSRYLVKRTGEKVFLECVQDMDHENMFWYRQDPGLGLRLIYFSYDVKMKEKGDIPEGYSVSREKKERFSLILESASTNQTSMYLCASSLIQDNSPLHFGNGTRLTVT.

In its sample, this clonotype was seen many times. J is TRBJ2-7 and V is TRBV6-1; TRBD1 might be the D (6 bases). Germline CDR1 and CDR2: MNHNS and SASEGT. V lost 6 bases and J lost 4, with 16 bases in between. This CDR3 contains 14 residues. CDR3 in amino acids: CASRGAAGAYEQYF. DNA of the CDR3: TGTGCCAGCAGGGGGGCGGCAGGGGCGTACGAGCAGTACTTC.

This sequence joins TRBV12-5 and TRBJ1-5; D uncertain. Germline values: CDR1 LGHNT, CDR2 FRNRAP. This CDR3 spans 14 amino acids. V lost 5 bases, J lost 3 bases, and 11 bases lay in between. This chain's CDR3 is CASGQGDTNQPQHF. CDR3 nucleotides: TGTGCTAGTGGTCAAGGCGATACCAATCAGCCCCAGCATTTT.

This rearrangement joins TRBV29-1 to TRBJ2-7; D is perhaps TRBD2 (7 bases). V gave up 6 bases and J gave up 4 bases, with 22 bases separating them. Germline CDR1 reads SQVTM; CDR2 reads ANQGSEA. The CDR3 runs 15 residues. CDR3 coding DNA: TGCAGCGTCAGGGGTTGGGACTACAATCCATACGAGCAGTACTTC. Amino acids: CSVRGWDYNPYEQYF.

This chain joins TRBV27 and TRBJ1-2; D possibly corresponds to TRBD1 (5 bases). Trimming took 6 bases from V and 2 from J, leaving 19 bases between them. CDR1 is MNHEY and CDR2 is SMNVEV in the germline V gene (reference sequence). CDR3 length equals 16 residues. This CDR3 is CASSLGAMGQNYGYTF. The CDR3 nucleotides read TGTGCCAGCAGCTTAGGTGCGATGGGGCAGAACTATGGCTACACCTTC.

This clonotype was found a few times. This rearrangement joins TRBV6-6 to TRBJ2-2; D not certain. The CDR3 runs to 18 residues. Trimming pared 4 bases from V and 3 bases from J, leaving 21 bases between. The germline gives CDR1 MNHNY, CDR2 SVGAGI (reference sequence). For the CDR3, the DNA is TGTGCCAGCAGTTTTGTGGCGAAACGGCTGCGCGACACCGGGGAGCTGTTTTTT. Translation gives CASSFVAKRLRDTGELFF.

The V gene is TRBV2, the J gene TRBJ1-2; D call uncertain. CDR3 size: 13 residues. Trimming removed 8 bases from V and 1 base from J, with 11 bases in between. Germline CDR1 is SNHLY and CDR2 is FYNNEI. CDR3 region: CASPTRFNYGYTF. The CDR3, as DNA: TGTGCCAGCCCAACAAGGTTTAACTATGGCTACACCTTC.

The rearrangement joins TRBV6-6 to TRBJ2-7; D is perhaps TRBD1 or TRBD2 (5 bases each). This CDR3 has 15 residues. Trimming took 5 bases from V and 3 from J, leaving 17 bases between them. CDR1 is MNHNY and CDR2 is SVGAGI in the germline V gene (reference sequence). CDR3 region: CASSTPGQWIYEQYF. The CDR3 nucleotides read TGTGCCAGCAGTACACCGGGGCAGTGGATCTACGAGCAGTACTTC.

The chain recombines TRBV6-1 with TRBJ2-7; 7 nucleotides match TRBD1. Germline V gene data show CDR1 as MNHNS and CDR2 as SASEGT. CDR3 length equals 13 residues. With 4 bases clipped from V and 3 bases from J, the junction kept 3 bases outside the gene matches. The CDR3 reads CASSASGGYEQYF. The CDR3 DNA reads as TGTGCCAGCAGTGCCTCAGGGGGCTACGAGCAGTACTTC.

This clonotype is classed as medium-sized. The J gene is TRBJ1-1, the V gene TRBV27, with D perhaps matching TRBD1 (6 bases). The CDR3 totals 13 residues. The V and J ends lost 8 bases and 3 bases respectively, with 13 bases between them. Germline V gives CDR1 MNHEY, CDR2 SMNVEV (reference sequence). The CDR3 loop is CASGTAGDTEAFF. In nucleotides, the CDR3 is TGTGCCAGCGGAACGGCAGGGGACACTGAAGCTTTCTTT.

This clonotype appeared many times. The chain uses TRBV6-1 and TRBJ2-1; D uncertain. The V and J ends lost 7 bases and 7 bases respectively, with 11 bases between them. CDR3 length equals 12 residues. In germline, CDR1 is MNHNS, CDR2 SASEGT. The CDR3 nucleotides are TGTGCCAGCATGCGGCTCCTTAATGAGCAGTTCTTC. It encodes CASMRLLNEQFF.

There are many counts of this clonotype. The chain has TRBV6-2 or TRBV6-3 and TRBJ2-3; the match to TRBD2 covers 12 bases. Germline V CDR1 and CDR2: MNHEY, SVGEGT. This CDR3 has 19 residues. Trimming took 1 base from V and 2 from J; bases not matched to a gene: 10. CDR3 DNA sequence: TGTGCCAGCAGTTACTTCGTCATAAGGACTAGCGGGGACACAGATACGCAGTATTTT. As protein: CASSYFVIRTSGDTDTQYF.

This clonotype was detected ten times or more. A much larger clone differs by one base, so this may be a read error. V is TRBV7-9 and J is TRBJ2-5; D is perhaps TRBD1 (5 bases). The germline V gene encodes CDR1 SEHNR and CDR2 FQNEAQ (reference sequence). The CDR3 runs 11 residues. CDR3 coding DNA: TGTGCCCGCAGTTTAACAGGTCCCCAGTACTTC. Encoded protein: CARSLTGPQYF.

Turning to this clonotype: It is likely a read error, because the conserved phenylalanine at the end of the CDR3 is missing. The chain has TRBV2 and TRBJ2-7; D may match TRBD1 or TRBD2 (5 bases each). Trimming took off 5 bases at V and 3 bases at J, with 14 bases between the two ends. The CDR3 runs to 14 residues. Germline values: CDR1 SNHLY, CDR2 FYNNEI. CDR3 region: CASSSGRNDYEQYL. Here the CDR3 DNA reads TGTGCCAGCAGTTCAGGGAGAAACGACTACGAGCAGTACCTC.